These T cell receptor beta chains were read from a single sample in a study of cytomegalovirus exposure and HLA in healthy donors. Data came from immunoSEQ multiplex PCR; TCRdb stores just in-frame clones and leaves some out. This sample carries about 200,000 clones, with 0.74% going to the ten biggest clones. The sample consisted of PBMCs. Receptors originate from a boy aged 5-17 years in good health and CMV-seronegative. Both conserved end residues are part of each CDR3. A D gene is named only where the DNA matches it firmly.

j_gene: TRBJ2-5
d_gene: TRBD2
v_gene: TRBV4-1
CDR3aa: CASRGTGTSGGPQETQYF

j_gene: TRBJ1-6
d_gene: TRBD1
v_gene: TRBV2
CDR3aa: CASRPLTGNSPLHF

j_gene: TRBJ2-5
d_gene: TRBD1
v_gene: TRBV4-1
CDR3aa: CASSQTGGLETQYF

j_gene: TRBJ2-7
d_gene: NA
v_gene: TRBV5-4
CDR3aa: CASSDHPGLSYEQYF

j_gene: TRBJ2-7
d_gene: NA
v_gene: TRBV21-1
CDR3aa: CASRGRGSRRYEQYF

j_gene: TRBJ2-5
d_gene: TRBD2
v_gene: TRBV10-3
CDR3aa: CAIKPGLAGGRPQETQYF

j_gene: TRBJ1-1
d_gene: TRBD1
v_gene: TRBV5-1
CDR3aa: CASSRGQTDTEAFF

j_gene: TRBJ2-1
d_gene: NA
v_gene: TRBV6-5
CDR3aa: CASSYIGVQGNEQFF

j_gene: TRBJ2-5
d_gene: NA
v_gene: TRBV6-1
CDR3aa: CASSDPRGGGETQYF

j_gene: TRBJ1-4
d_gene: NA
v_gene: TRBV19
CDR3aa: CASSMVDQRREKLFF

j_gene: TRBJ2-1
d_gene: NA
v_gene: TRBV2
CDR3aa: CASMRRSGSGENEQFF

j_gene: TRBJ1-2
d_gene: NA
v_gene: TRBV9
CDR3aa: CASSFGGGYGYTF

j_gene: TRBJ1-5
d_gene: NA
v_gene: TRBV6-1
CDR3aa: CASSSPGVRDQPQHF

j_gene: TRBJ2-6
d_gene: NA
v_gene: TRBV29-1
CDR3aa: CSAGYSGANVLTF

j_gene: TRBJ1-1
d_gene: NA
v_gene: TRBV5-1
CDR3aa: CASSLVSGSPEAFF

j_gene: TRBJ1-2
d_gene: NA
v_gene: TRBV7-9
CDR3aa: CASSLEGLARGYTF

j_gene: NA
d_gene: TRBD1
v_gene: TRBV5-3
CDR3aa: CARRGTAEGLDEQYF

j_gene: TRBJ2-5
d_gene: NA
v_gene: TRBV27
CDR3aa: CASSPAGETQYF

j_gene: TRBJ1-6
d_gene: NA
v_gene: TRBV2
CDR3aa: CASSVRGSYNSPLHF

j_gene: TRBJ2-7
d_gene: NA
v_gene: TRBV10-3
CDR3aa: CAIRDTNYEQYF

j_gene: TRBJ2-7
d_gene: TRBD1
v_gene: TRBV28
CDR3aa: CASTLGQPSYEQYF

j_gene: TRBJ1-3
d_gene: TRBD1
v_gene: TRBV29-1
CDR3aa: CSVPGGSGNTIYF

j_gene: TRBJ2-7
d_gene: NA
v_gene: TRBV19
CDR3aa: CASSVSLAVYEQYF

j_gene: TRBJ2-7
d_gene: NA
v_gene: TRBV29-1
CDR3aa: CSVGPSRASYEQYF

j_gene: TRBJ1-1
d_gene: NA
v_gene: TRBV5-4
CDR3aa: CASSLGGGPEAFF

j_gene: TRBJ1-4
d_gene: NA
v_gene: TRBV6-5
CDR3aa: CASSQVYGKLFF

j_gene: TRBJ2-3
d_gene: TRBD2
v_gene: TRBV6-4
CDR3aa: CASSDLGLGLAAAGTQYF

j_gene: TRBJ2-6
d_gene: TRBD1
v_gene: TRBV2
CDR3aa: CASSDGTGSPGANVLTF

j_gene: TRBJ1-1
d_gene: TRBD1
v_gene: TRBV5-4
CDR3aa: CASSRPGTGAFF

j_gene: TRBJ2-6
d_gene: NA
v_gene: TRBV28
CDR3aa: CATSWTAGANVLTF

j_gene: TRBJ2-1
d_gene: TRBD2
v_gene: TRBV7-6
CDR3aa: CASSQTSGGANEQFF

j_gene: TRBJ1-3
d_gene: TRBD1
v_gene: TRBV27
CDR3aa: CASSRQGGNAGNTIYF

j_gene: TRBJ2-1
d_gene: NA
v_gene: TRBV5-1
CDR3aa: CASSYGGGAGSDEQFF

j_gene: TRBJ1-4
d_gene: TRBD1
v_gene: TRBV4-1
CDR3aa: CASSPRPGTGPSSREKLFF

j_gene: TRBJ1-2
d_gene: NA
v_gene: TRBV19
CDR3aa: CASSIDSNYGYTF

j_gene: TRBJ1-1
d_gene: NA
v_gene: TRBV7-8
CDR3aa: CASLVGKGNTEAFF

j_gene: TRBJ1-2
d_gene: TRBD1
v_gene: TRBV6-5
CDR3aa: CASSYSSTGNYGYTF

j_gene: TRBJ2-3
d_gene: TRBD2
v_gene: TRBV10-1
CDR3aa: CVQGRLAGFPDTQYF

j_gene: TRBJ2-2
d_gene: TRBD2
v_gene: TRBV5-1
CDR3aa: CASSLIRGANTGELFF

j_gene: TRBJ1-4
d_gene: NA
v_gene: TRBV9
CDR3aa: CASSVRWQSNEKLFF

j_gene: TRBJ1-2
d_gene: NA
v_gene: TRBV5-4
CDR3aa: CASSYSHTDYGYTF

j_gene: TRBJ1-1
d_gene: NA
v_gene: TRBV9
CDR3aa: CASSVEGNTEAFF

j_gene: TRBJ1-6
d_gene: TRBD1
v_gene: TRBV2
CDR3aa: CASRGQLNSPLHF

j_gene: TRBJ1-5
d_gene: NA
v_gene: TRBV30
CDR3aa: CAWSVRGQPQHF

j_gene: TRBJ2-1
d_gene: TRBD2
v_gene: TRBV4-1
CDR3aa: CASSQGILAGEEQFF

j_gene: TRBJ2-2
d_gene: TRBD1
v_gene: TRBV15
CDR3aa: CATSREHRGPTGELFF

j_gene: TRBJ2-7
d_gene: TRBD1
v_gene: TRBV15
CDR3aa: CATSRTRGTGDFYEQYF

j_gene: TRBJ1-2
d_gene: NA
v_gene: TRBV7-2
CDR3aa: CASSLDRTGGYTF

j_gene: TRBJ2-7
d_gene: NA
v_gene: TRBV21-1
CDR3aa: CASSNRQGIHEQYF

j_gene: TRBJ1-1
d_gene: NA
v_gene: TRBV28
CDR3aa: CASSLISAEAFF

j_gene: TRBJ2-5
d_gene: NA
v_gene: TRBV7-8
CDR3aa: CASSLVRRPPGWREETQYF

j_gene: NA
d_gene: NA
v_gene: TRBV6-6
CDR3aa: CASSHSVFSYEQYF

j_gene: TRBJ2-6
d_gene: NA
v_gene: TRBV6-5
CDR3aa: CASLPTVSGANVLTF

j_gene: TRBJ2-2
d_gene: NA
v_gene: TRBV7-3
CDR3aa: CASSLYRTANTGELFF

j_gene: TRBJ1-1
d_gene: TRBD1
v_gene: TRBV6-4
CDR3aa: CASSRTQGDPEAFF

j_gene: TRBJ1-5
d_gene: NA
v_gene: TRBV6-1
CDR3aa: CASRADTGTPNLHF